These T cell receptor beta chains were read from a single sample in a study of blood T cells in healthy people across ages. MiXCR was run by TCRdb on the 5' RACE reads, yielding one entry per CDR3 protein. The sample includes some 900,000 distinct CDR3 sequences, roughly 26% of them seen just once. What was sequenced was blood. These receptors came from a woman over 75 in good health. Each CDR3 is given with its conserved first and last residue. Fields, in order: D gene, V gene, CDR3 protein. D genes are given only for firm matches.

NA TRBV5-1 CASRRGIYSNQPQHF
TRBD1 TRBV11-2 CASTLRPGGSTEAFF
NA TRBV11-2 CASSPSGPRVGEQFF
TRBD1 TRBV7-2 CASSLAGTGQNEQFF
NA TRBV30 CAWTSAPNTEAFF
NA TRBV27 CASRKGGNQPQHF
TRBD1 TRBV6-4 CASSDHLQGARYGYTF
NA TRBV20-1 CSAQAPSGGYTF
TRBD2 TRBV7-2 CASGTSGGSYNEQFF
TRBD2 TRBV9 CASSVEAGGNTQYF
TRBD2 TRBV6-6 CASGESSGGSYYEQYF
NA TRBV27 CASSLWQYNVLTF
NA TRBV3-1 CASSQESGGHHPNEQFF
NA TRBV6-6 CASSNIAVQYF
NA TRBV27 CASSGTAGQAFF
TRBD1 TRBV4-3 CASSQDLTGQDYGYTF
NA TRBV3-1 CASSQEGLAKNIQYF
NA TRBV28 CASSLPGGLVGEQYF
TRBD2 TRBV18 CASSPMPPGLGHTDTQYF
TRBD1 TRBV7-2 CASKSDRGRGYTF
TRBD1 TRBV14 CASSQAETGGYEQYF
TRBD1 TRBV29-1 CSVVPGGGLGYGYTF
NA TRBV12-3/TRBV12-4 CASCWGRGTGELFF
TRBD1 TRBV5-6 CASSLAPGQGAGQPQHF
TRBD1 TRBV6-2/TRBV6-3 CASSYFPDRVNEQFF
TRBD1 TRBV20-1 CSARSGQGTNEQYF
NA TRBV20-1 CSARDVWAPSYNEQYF
TRBD2 TRBV7-8 CASSLGLAGSNTDTQYF
NA TRBV5-5 CASTLGPANTDTQYF
TRBD1 TRBV11-2 CASSLGGTGTNEQYF
TRBD1 TRBV4-3 CASSPRRQGYGYTF
NA TRBV27 CASSTLPWQMNTEAFF